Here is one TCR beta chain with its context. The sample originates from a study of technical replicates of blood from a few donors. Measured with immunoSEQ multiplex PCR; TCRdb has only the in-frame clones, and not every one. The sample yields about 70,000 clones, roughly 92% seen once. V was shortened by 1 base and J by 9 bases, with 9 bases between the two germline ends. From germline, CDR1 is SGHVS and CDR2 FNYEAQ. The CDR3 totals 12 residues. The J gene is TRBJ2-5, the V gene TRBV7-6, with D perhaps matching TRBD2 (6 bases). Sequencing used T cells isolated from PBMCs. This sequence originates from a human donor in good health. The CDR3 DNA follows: TGTGCCAGCAGCTTAGATTGGGAGGCCCAGTACTTC. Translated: CASSLDWEAQYF.